This T cell receptor (beta chain) was found in a study of CXCR3-negative and CXCR3-positive naive CD8 T cells. Naive CD8+ T lymphocytes were specified as CD45RO-CCR7+CD27+CD95-. The germline CDR1 and CDR2 sequences are SGHDN and FVKESK. The CDR3 extends over 13 amino acids. UMI-labeled TRB cDNA libraries were prepared by 5' RACE. TCRdb re-called the 5' RACE reads and catalogs CDR3 proteins one per entry, DNA excluded. This sample's table reports over 150,000 distinct CDR3 sequences. Study-wide results and caveats: Across naive subsets, surface CD5 expression was comparable, and TCR strength was inferred from properties of the TRB CDR3. CXCR3-expressing naive cells carried TRB CDR3s more hydrophobic than those of CXCR3-negative naive cells. TRBV-TRBJ usage was alike in naive CXCR3-negative and CXCR3-positive cells but differed in memory cells. Most assays were run on fresh PBMCs (CXCR3 expression partially decreased after cryopreservation).

As concerns this clonotype: Its antigen is undetermined.

The V call is TRBV14, the J call TRBJ1-2; TCRdb lists TRBD1, though no DNA is available to test this call. The material sequenced was naive CXCR3+ CD8+ T cells from blood. The sample's subset: CD45RO-CCR7+CD27+CD95- naive CD8+ T cells expressing CXCR3 (TNR3+). The clonotype originates from a human donor in good health. Some clones in this sample may be carry-over from other donors' samples. CDR3 loop: CASSQVPGKGYTF.